This passage covers 10 T cell receptor beta chains from one sample sequenced in a study of graft-versus-host responses after intestinal transplantation. Clones were sequenced by immunoSEQ multiplex PCR, and TCRdb holds only the in-frame ones, with some missing. The sample consists of 15,000 or so clones, more than 90% of them appearing once. This sample comprised PBMCs, obtained 9 days after transplant. These receptors were obtained from a human patient who received an intestinal transplant, so some T cells may come from the graft donor.

Concerning this clone: The junction departs from germline at one end; a sequencing error may be responsible. The same CDR3 is also encoded by other DNA sequences in this sample. The CDR3 loop reads CASSLASASNEQFF. CDR3 nucleotide sequence: TGTGCCAGCAGCCTAGCGAGCGCTAGCAATGAGCAGTTCTTC. The chain links TRBV7-8 to TRBJ2-1; weak D call: TRBD2 (6 bases). Germline V gene lookup returns CDR1 SGHVS and CDR2 FQNEAQ. The CDR3 length is 14 residues.

V and J are TRBV27 and TRBJ2-1; 10 bases match TRBD2. With 2 bases clipped from V and 6 bases from J, the junction kept 4 bases outside the gene matches. This CDR3 has 15 residues. Germline V gene sequence: CDR1 MNHEY, CDR2 SMNVEV (reference sequence). In nucleotides, the CDR3 is TGTGCCAGCAGTTTACTAGCGGGAGTAGGCAATGAGCAGTTCTTC. Protein sequence: CASSLLAGVGNEQFF.

The chain recombines TRBV5-4 with TRBJ2-1; maybe TRBD1 (7 bases). V lost 0 bases and J 8 bases, leaving 12 bases between the germline ends. This CDR3 comprises 14 residues. From germline, CDR1 is SGHNT and CDR2 YYREEE (reference sequence). CDR3 amino acids: CASSLGRGQDEQFF. The CDR3 DNA follows: TGTGCCAGCAGCTTGGGGAGGGGGCAGGATGAGCAGTTCTTC.

The chain employs TRBV28 and TRBJ1-5; D is unclear. The V and J ends lost 3 bases and 4 bases respectively, with 4 bases between them. This CDR3 spans 12 amino acids. Germline CDR1 is MDHEN and CDR2 is SYDVKM. The CDR3 here is CASSFENQPQHF. The CDR3 nucleotides read TGTGCCAGCAGTTTCGAGAATCAGCCCCAGCATTTT. Combining the CDR3 with reference TRBV28 and TRBJ1-5 gives the whole variable domain DVKVTQSSRYLVKRTGEKVFLECVQDMDHENMFWYRQDPGLGLRLIYFSYDVKMKEKGDIPEGYSVSREKKERFSLILESASTNQTSMYLCASSFENQPQHFGDGTRLSIL.

This clone was picked up a small number of times. V is TRBV28 and J is TRBJ1-2, with TRBD1 matching 10 bases. Germline assignment: CDR1 MDHEN and CDR2 SYDVKM. The CDR3 consists of 15 residues. The CDR3 here is CVVLGGGTGVRGYTF. CDR3 DNA sequence: TGTGTTGTGCTCGGGGGTGGGACAGGGGTAAGAGGCTACACCTTC.

This rearrangement joins TRBV9 to TRBJ1-1, with D hard to call. V lost 2 bases and J 7 bases, leaving 12 bases between the germline ends. CDR1 and CDR2 (germline): SGDLS, YYNGEE. This CDR3 is 13 amino acids long. The CDR3 sequence: CASSVGATHEAFF. For the CDR3, the DNA is TGTGCCAGCAGCGTGGGAGCAACCCATGAAGCTTTCTTT.

J is TRBJ1-5 and V is TRBV30, with D possibly being TRBD1 (5 bases). The V gene lost 1 base and the J gene lost 4 bases, with 8 bases spanning the gap. Germline lookup yields CDR1 GTSNPN and CDR2 SVGIG (reference sequence). The CDR3 loop spans 13 amino acids. The CDR3 nucleotides read TGTGCCTGGAGTGGGGACGGAAATCAGCCCCAGCATTTT. Its protein is CAWSGDGNQPQHF.

The chain uses TRBV27 and TRBJ1-1; 8 bases line up with TRBD1. Germline CDR1 and CDR2: MNHEY and SMNVEV (reference sequence). V dropped 6 bases and J dropped 2; count of bases not matched to a gene: 11. The CDR3 spans 16 residues. In DNA, the CDR3 is TGTGCCAGCAGGGGAGGGGCAGGGGGCAGCAACACTGAAGCTTTCTTT. It specifies CASRGGAGGSNTEAFF.

The gene calls are TRBV5-4 and TRBJ2-3; 7 positions match TRBD1. CDR1 and CDR2 (germline): SGHNT, YYREEE (reference sequence). The junction had 10 bases not matched to a gene; V was cut back by 4 bases and J by 2 bases. The CDR3 consists of 16 residues. In DNA form, the CDR3 reads TGTGCCAGCAGCCTCTGGAGGACAGGCATCACAGATACGCAGTATTTT. Its protein product is CASSLWRTGITDTQYF.

The V and J genes are TRBV9 and TRBJ1-5; no firm D call. This CDR3 contains 12 residues. Germline assignment: CDR1 SGDLS and CDR2 YYNGEE. Trimming removed 0 bases from V and 9 bases from J, with 7 bases in between. In nucleotides, the CDR3 is TGTGCCAGCAGCGTAGAAGGCGGGCCCCAGCATTTT. Translated: CASSVEGGPQHF.